These 10 T cell receptor beta chains originate from one sample sequenced in a study of cytomegalovirus exposure and HLA in healthy donors. Primers included in the PCR were 60 Vbeta and 13 Jbeta primers. Measured with immunoSEQ multiplex PCR; TCRdb has only the in-frame clones, and not every one. Of about 99,000 clones in the sample, roughly a tenth were seen once. The sequenced material came from PBMCs. These receptors were taken from a man aged 40-50 years in good health and CMV-seropositive.

This clone came up a few times. The chain joins TRBV7-2 to TRBJ2-3; 7 positions match TRBD2. V dropped 1 base and J dropped 0; count of bases not matched to a gene: 1. CDR1 and CDR2 (germline): SGHTA, FQGNSA. CDR3 length equals 15 residues. The CDR3 DNA sequence: TGTGCCAGCAGCTTAGTGCGGGAGAGCACAGATACGCAGTATTTT. Protein product: CASSLVRESTDTQYF.

In regard to this clone: Its ends do not fully match the called genes, so a read error is possible. The same CDR3 arises from other DNA sequences in this sample as well. The genes are TRBV25-1 and TRBJ2-7, with 8 bases aligning to TRBD1. CDR1 is MGHDK and CDR2 is SYGVNS in the germline V gene. The CDR3 sequence is 17 residues long. In DNA, the CDR3 is TGTGCCAGCAGTGAAAGGGTGGGACAGGATAGAACCTACGAGAAGTACTTT. The encoded protein is CASSERVGQDRTYEKYF.

The CDR3 DNA follows: TGTGCCAGCAGCCCAGGACTAGCGGGAGGTCGGGAGCAGTACTTC. Its translation: CASSPGLAGGREQYF. The chain employs TRBV7-2 and TRBJ2-7; TRBD2 agrees at 14 bases. CDR1 and CDR2 (germline): SGHTA, FQGNSA. The J segment lost 7 bases and the V segment lost 5 bases, leaving 7 bases of the junction unmatched. This CDR3 spans 15 amino acids. The variable domain in full, completed from reference TRBV7-2 and TRBJ2-7, reads GAGVSQSPSNKVTEKGKDVELRCDPISGHTALYWYRQSLGQGLEFLIYFQGNSAPDKSGLPSDRFSAERTGGSVSTLTIQRTQQEDSAVYLCASSPGLAGGREQYFGPGTRLTVT.

The chain carries TRBV28 and TRBJ2-3; 14 nucleotides align to TRBD2. The length of the CDR3 is 15 residues. V shed 5 bases, J shed 11 bases, and the junction held 9 bases outside the gene matches. CDR1 and CDR2 (germline): MDHEN, SYDVKM. DNA of the CDR3: TGTGCCAGCAGTGTTCCGGGACTAGCGGGAGATGAGCAGTATTTT. It specifies CASSVPGLAGDEQYF. Looking up the rest from reference TRBV28 and TRBJ2-3 gives the full variable domain: DVKVTQSSRYLVKRTGEKVFLECVQDMDHENMFWYRQDPGLGLRLIYFSYDVKMKEKGDIPEGYSVSREKKERFSLILESASTNQTSMYLCASSVPGLAGDEQYFGPGTRLTVL.

The chain links TRBV5-1 to TRBJ2-5, with 9 bases aligning to TRBD2. This CDR3 comprises 15 residues. V lost 5 bases, J lost 3 bases, and 8 bases stayed unmatched. Germline V gene data show CDR1 as SGHRS and CDR2 as YFSETQ. CDR3 in amino acids: CASSPMTSGKETQYF. The CDR3 DNA is TGCGCCAGCAGTCCAATGACTAGCGGAAAAGAGACCCAGTACTTC.

J is TRBJ1-5 and V is TRBV6-1, with TRBD1 matching over 9 bases. This CDR3 is built from 16 residues. V lost 4 bases, J lost 2 bases, and 6 bases stayed unmatched. The germline gives CDR1 MNHNS, CDR2 SASEGT. This chain's CDR3 is CASSVRRDRGNQPQHF. CDR3 coding DNA: TGTGCCAGCAGTGTCCGCCGGGACAGGGGCAATCAGCCCCAGCATTTT.

This clone was seen more than once but under ten times. The chain uses TRBV4-2 and TRBJ1-1; 7 nucleotides line up with TRBD1. Germline lookup yields CDR1 LGHNA and CDR2 YNFKEQ. The ends lost 0 bases at V and 6 bases at J; junction bases unmatched: 10. The CDR3 is made up of 16 amino acids. The CDR3 DNA sequence: TGTGCCAGCAGCCAAGACGGCGACAGGGCAGGGTCTGAAGCTTTCTTT. Amino acids: CASSQDGDRAGSEAFF.

This clone was recorded a few times. This chain joins TRBV2 and TRBJ1-1; D is ambiguous. The CDR3 extends over 15 amino acids. CDR1 is SNHLY, CDR2 FYNNEI, per germline. V was trimmed by 6 bases and J by 2 bases, leaving 16 bases between them. CDR3 DNA: TGTGCCAGCAGAAGCGAGGGCGTTTCAAACACTGAAGCTTTCTTT. Translation: CASRSEGVSNTEAFF. Full variable domain (missing parts from reference TRBV2 and TRBJ1-1): EPEVTQTPSHQVTQMGQEVILRCVPISNHLYFYWYRQILGQKVEFLVSFYNNEISEKSEIFDDQFSVERPDGSNFTLKIRSTKLEDSAMYFCASRSEGVSNTEAFFGQGTRLTVV.

This clone appeared a few times. This CDR3 is CASSQVRRAGGPTYEQYF. DNA of the CDR3: TGCGCCAGCAGCCAAGTCCGGAGAGCGGGAGGGCCCACCTACGAGCAGTACTTC. J is TRBJ2-7 and V is TRBV4-3, with 10 bases identical to TRBD2. Germline values: CDR1 LGHNA, CDR2 YSLEER. The J segment lost 2 bases and the V segment lost 1 base, leaving 11 bases of the junction unmatched. This CDR3 spans 18 amino acids.

The chain recombines TRBV7-2 with TRBJ2-4; maybe TRBD1 (5 bases). The V gene lost 3 bases and the J gene lost 9 bases, with 18 bases spanning the gap. Germline loops: CDR1 SGHTA, CDR2 FQGNSA. This CDR3 comprises 15 residues. CDR3 amino acids: CASSFPFGRDGIQYF. The CDR3 DNA reads TGTGCCAGCAGCTTCCCCTTCGGCAGGGATGGCATTCAGTACTTC. Filled out from reference TRBV7-2 and TRBJ2-4, the complete variable domain reads GAGVSQSPSNKVTEKGKDVELRCDPISGHTALYWYRQSLGQGLEFLIYFQGNSAPDKSGLPSDRFSAERTGGSVSTLTIQRTQQEDSAVYLCASSFPFGRDGIQYFGAGTRLSVL.